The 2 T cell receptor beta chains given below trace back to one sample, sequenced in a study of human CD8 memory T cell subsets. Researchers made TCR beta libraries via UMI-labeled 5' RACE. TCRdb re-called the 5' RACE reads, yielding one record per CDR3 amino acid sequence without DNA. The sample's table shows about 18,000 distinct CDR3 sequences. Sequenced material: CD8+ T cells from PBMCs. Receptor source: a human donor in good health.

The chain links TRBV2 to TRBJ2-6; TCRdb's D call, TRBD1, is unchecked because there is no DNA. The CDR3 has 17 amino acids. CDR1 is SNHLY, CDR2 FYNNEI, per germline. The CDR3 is CASSETLGVGGANVLTF.

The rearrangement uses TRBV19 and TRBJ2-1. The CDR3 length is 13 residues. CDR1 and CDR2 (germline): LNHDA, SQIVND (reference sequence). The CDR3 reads CASSFTVYNEQFF.